This T cell receptor beta chain was captured by sequencing in a study of shared clonotypes between healthy human individuals. Study background: Researchers drew samples from a couple of women and three men aged 18 to 49. Three plates were used per donor for CD4 naive, three for CD4 memory, two for CD8 naive and one for CD8 memory.

TCRdb's table, derived via immunoSEQ multiplex PCR, lists solely in-frame clones and lacks some. The sample records under 1,100,000 clones, about four fifths being singletons. This TCR derives from a man between 18 and 29 years old in good health. Some clones in this sample may be carry-over from other donors' samples. The sample consisted of memory CD4+ T cells from PBMCs. Subset reported: CD45RA-negative fraction.

CDR3 coding DNA: TGCGCCAGCACCTACGGTCGTTGGCCGGACAGGGACAATGAGCAGTTCTTC. This encodes CASTYGRWPDRDNEQFF. This chain uses TRBV5-1 with TRBJ2-1; 8 bases are shared with TRBD1. The CDR3 contains 17 residues. V was clipped by 6 bases and J by 5 bases; unmatched bases: 16. CDR1 is SGHRS and CDR2 is YFSETQ in the germline V gene.